This T cell receptor (beta chain) was retrieved from a study of beta chain features in type 1 diabetes. Study-level information: Patients shared similar age, gender and cell yields with healthy donors.

Germline lookup yields CDR1 GTSNPN and CDR2 SVGIG (reference sequence). The CDR3 runs to 14 residues. J lost 1 base, V lost 4 bases, and 3 bases had no gene match. Study-wide results and caveats: A possible short-template PCR bias applies equally to patients and controls. Shorter TCRB CDR3s, moderately but significantly so, marked every one of the four CD4+ subsets in Type 1 diabetes patients.

About this clone: The antigen is unknown.

The investigators reverse transcribed all of the isolated RNA, so they sequenced expressed TCRB transcripts. Approximately 4 million reads was the average for naive, central memory and regulatory T cell samples. Libraries were prepared by immunoSEQ multiplex PCR; TCRdb keeps only in-frame clonotypes and omits some of them. The sample yields roughly 300,000 clones, about a tenth seen once. Via the markers CD45RO/CCR7/CD25/CD127/CD95/CD27, stem cell-like memory, regulatory, central memory and naive CD4+ cells were sorted. The sequencing input was central memory CD4+ T cells from blood. The chain employs TRBV30 and TRBJ2-3; 9 bases are shared with TRBD1. The source of this sequence is a man aged 25 to 40 with type 1 diabetes. The DNA of the CDR3 is TGTGCCTGGACCCGGACAGGGGGCACAGATACGCAGTATTTT. Protein product: CAWTRTGGTDTQYF.